A selection of T cell receptor beta chains follows, all from one sample in a study of shared clonotypes between healthy human individuals. Libraries were prepared by immunoSEQ multiplex PCR; TCRdb keeps only in-frame clonotypes and omits some of them. The sample lists about 490,000 clones, roughly four fifths occurring once. The sequencing sample was made of PBMCs. Every receptor here comes from a woman between 40 and 55 years old in good health. Some clones in this sample may be carry-over from other donors' samples. The conserved cysteine and the conserved F or W are not part of the CDR3 here. Fields, in order: J gene, clone size, V gene, CDR3 protein. Not all rows give a size; the values are once, few, many and, for expanded clones, a class.

TRBJ2-7,.,TRBV28,ASSLGQMLGKQY
TRBJ2-5,.,TRBV29-1,SAGRDLQETQY
TRBJ2-1,.,TRBV4-2,ASSQDEGSGSEQF
TRBJ1-2,few,TRBV19,ASTGRFYGYT
TRBJ1-2,.,TRBV5-1,ASSVPQGSSGYT
TRBJ2-3,.,TRBV7-3,ASSPTREEVDTQY
TRBJ2-7,few,TRBV6-6,ASSYMGSSAYEQY
TRBJ2-7,.,TRBV11-2,ASSSNGGGYEQY
TRBJ1-1,.,TRBV6-1,AGRFPGGENTEAF
TRBJ1-1,many,TRBV29-1,SGTGGLRGGDAF
TRBJ2-6,few,TRBV28,ASSPALSGANVLT
TRBJ2-1,.,TRBV5-4,ASGSDIAFYNEQF
TRBJ1-2,many,TRBV28,ASTTYGQGRHGYT
TRBJ1-1,few,TRBV30,AWRLTEAF
TRBJ1-2,.,TRBV7-9,ASSPGQVFLYGYT
TRBJ2-3,.,TRBV7-8,ASSLVREADTQY
TRBJ2-6,.,TRBV28,ASTAGAAMSNVLT
TRBJ2-3,.,TRBV18,ASSPGGEPDTQY
TRBJ1-1,once,TRBV18,ASSPGGRTEAF
TRBJ2-7,.,TRBV2,ASSELRSYEQY
TRBJ2-4,.,TRBV5-4,ASSLGLAGDIQY
TRBJ2-7,few,TRBV7-3,ASSWTSGAPYEQY
TRBJ2-6,.,TRBV28,ASSLRSTSGANVLT
TRBJ1-2,few,TRBV5-1,ASSLDPAGGYGYT
TRBJ2-2,.,TRBV29-1,SVQMGLRELF
TRBJ1-1,.,TRBV28,ASSLLGTGGQAF
TRBJ2-1,.,TRBV29-1,SVEDLAWKF
TRBJ1-1,.,TRBV15,ATSRDPQGNIYNEAF
TRBJ1-4,.,TRBV9,ASSVGSGAGEKLF
TRBJ1-2,once,TRBV27,ASSPDRLANYGYT
TRBJ2-1,.,TRBV11-2,ASSFRVPSYNEQF
TRBJ2-3,few,TRBV7-9,ASSLDGDTQY
TRBJ1-2,.,TRBV19,ASSAAGTYYGYT
TRBJ1-1,.,TRBV27,ASSLGGTATEAF
TRBJ2-3,.,TRBV19,ASSIGLFTDTQY
TRBJ2-7,.,TRBV6-7,ASSYEDRGRDEQY
TRBJ2-5,.,TRBV10-3,AIGTGRETQY
TRBJ2-2,.,TRBV5-4,ASKGLTNTGELF
TRBJ2-5,.,TRBV10-3,AISGTRTGGHQETQY
TRBJ2-1,.,TRBV30,AWSRRDEQF
TRBJ1-5,few,TRBV18,ASSPQGQGDRQPQH
TRBJ2-1,.,TRBV7-6,ASSPRRGNEQF
TRBJ2-1,.,TRBV2,ASSEKDIPSYNEQF
TRBJ1-2,few,TRBV7-8,ASSLRTGLDGYT
TRBJ1-4,.,TRBV27,ASRPSWGFNEKLF
TRBJ2-7,.,TRBV6-1,ASSDRQRRYSYEQY
TRBJ2-7,.,TRBV21-1,ASSKPRSSGPYEQY
TRBJ2-7,.,TRBV4-3,ASSQDRGTSGCEQY
TRBJ1-2,.,TRBV6-5,ASSEVANYGYT
TRBJ2-1,.,TRBV5-8,ASSKFRTSGRINEQF
TRBJ2-7,.,TRBV6-1,ASTGLAGEGEQY